A single sample is the source of the 25 T cell receptor beta chains below, sequenced in a study of blood T cell repertoires in COVID-19. Measured with immunoSEQ multiplex PCR; TCRdb has only the in-frame clones, and not every one. This sample has over 200,000 clones, with about 90% found just once. Sequenced: peripheral blood. These receptors all stem from a man aged 55 to 70 with COVID-19, enrolled during active disease.

The J gene is TRBJ2-1, the V gene TRBV27; the match to TRBD2 covers 13 bases. Germline values: CDR1 MNHEY, CDR2 SMNVEV (reference sequence). CDR3 length equals 21 residues. The J segment lost 0 bases and the V segment lost 4 bases, leaving 15 bases of the junction unmatched. The CDR3 loop is CASSSARTSGRGGGSYNEQFF. For the CDR3, the DNA is TGTGCCAGCAGTTCAGCTAGGACTAGCGGGAGAGGGGGGGGCTCCTACAATGAGCAGTTCTTC.

The CDR3 bases are TGTGCCAGCTCACCATATGATGAAACTACCGAGCAGTACTTC. Protein sequence: CASSPYDETTEQYF. This chain joins TRBV18 and TRBJ2-7; D is unresolved. This CDR3 is 14 amino acids long. Trimming took off 2 bases at V and 6 bases at J, with 14 bases between the two ends. Germline values: CDR1 KGHSH, CDR2 LQKENI. Full variable domain (rest looked up from reference TRBV18 and TRBJ2-7): NAGVMQNPRHLVRRRGQEARLRCSPMKGHSHVYWYRQLPEEGLKFMVYLQKENIIDESGMPKERFSAEFPKEGPSILRIQQVVRGDSAAYFCASSPYDETTEQYFGPGTRLTVT.

Only a few counts were recorded for this clone. This chain connects TRBV7-9 to TRBJ1-3, with 7 bases matching TRBD1. The CDR3 is 15 residues long. The germline V gene encodes CDR1 SEHNR and CDR2 FQNEAQ (reference sequence). V lost 5 bases and J lost 6; bases outside the gene matches: 10. This CDR3 reads CASSPRGQKSNTIYF. The CDR3 region has the DNA TGTGCCAGCAGCCCGAGGGGACAGAAGTCAAACACCATATATTTT.

This chain links TRBV7-2 with TRBJ2-2; 9 nucleotides align to TRBD1. The CDR3 has 14 amino acids. The germline CDR1 and CDR2 sequences are SGHTA and FQGNSA. V dropped 2 bases and J dropped 6; count of bases not matched to a gene: 1. The CDR3 DNA is TGTGCCAGCAGCTTAACAGGGGGCTCCGGGGAGCTGTTTTTT. The encoded protein is CASSLTGGSGELFF.

The rearrangement links TRBV30 to TRBJ2-2; 9 bases are shared with TRBD2. CDR3 length: 15 amino acids. The germline CDR1 and CDR2 sequences are GTSNPN and SVGIG (reference sequence). Losses at the gene ends were 1 base for V and 7 bases for J; bases not matched to a gene: 7. The DNA for the CDR3 is TGTGCCTGGAGTGGAGCGGGAGGAGTGAACGGGGAGCTGTTTTTT. This encodes CAWSGAGGVNGELFF.

The genes are TRBV20-1 and TRBJ2-1, with D perhaps TRBD2 (6 bases). CDR3 length equals 18 residues. The germline V gene encodes CDR1 DFQATT and CDR2 SNEGSKA (reference sequence). With 3 bases removed from V and 5 bases from J, the gap between germline ends came to 26 bases. The CDR3, as DNA: TGCAGTGCTAGTGGTCCCGGGAGCAGTTTGAGGGAACACAATGAGCAGTTCTTC. It is translated as CSASGPGSSLREHNEQFF.

The chain uses TRBV10-3 and TRBJ2-7; 11 bases agree with TRBD2. The J segment lost 2 bases and the V segment lost 4 bases, leaving 16 bases of the junction unmatched. The germline CDR1 and CDR2 sequences are ENHRY and SYGVKD. The CDR3 sequence is 19 residues long. CDR3 region: CAISVGPGLAAPEAYEQYF. The CDR3 DNA sequence: TGTGCCATCAGTGTTGGCCCGGGACTAGCGGCCCCGGAAGCCTACGAGCAGTACTTC.

This sequence joins TRBV5-6 and TRBJ1-5; D is ambiguous. Germline V lookup: CDR1 SGHDT, CDR2 YYEEEE. This CDR3 has 14 residues. Between the trimmed V and J ends, which lost 5 bases and 0 bases, there was a span of 9 bases. CDR3 sequence: CASSLRYSNQPQHF. The CDR3 DNA sequence: TGTGCCAGCAGTCTCCGGTATAGCAATCAGCCCCAGCATTTT.

The genes are TRBV4-1 and TRBJ2-1, with 8 positions matching TRBD2. With 4 bases clipped from V and 6 bases from J, the junction kept 11 bases outside the gene matches. The CDR3 contains 16 residues. Germline V CDR1 and CDR2: MGHRA, YSYEKL. The CDR3 nucleotides are TGCGCCAGCAGCCCACCCCGGGAGGGCCGCTCCAATGAGCAGTTCTTC. Its protein is CASSPPREGRSNEQFF.

The chain combines TRBV6-1 with TRBJ1-6; the D is unclear. Germline CDR1 MNHNS, CDR2 SASEGT. Trimming removed 3 bases from V and 8 bases from J, with 14 bases in between. This CDR3 is built from 15 residues. The CDR3 protein is CASSDQKTGYSPLHF. The CDR3 DNA is TGTGCCAGCAGTGACCAAAAAACGGGGTATTCACCCCTCCACTTT.

This chain joins TRBV9 and TRBJ1-3, with TRBD1 matching over 8 bases. The CDR3 runs to 15 residues. With V trimmed by 0 bases and J by 6 bases, 5 bases remained unmatched. The germline gives CDR1 SGDLS, CDR2 YYNGEE. CDR3 amino acids: CASSVAGQAENTIYF. CDR3 nucleotide sequence: TGTGCCAGCAGCGTAGCGGGACAGGCTGAAAACACCATATATTTT. Filled out from reference TRBV9 and TRBJ1-3, the complete variable domain reads DSGVTQTPKHLITATGQRVTLRCSPRSGDLSVYWYQQSLDQGLQFLIQYYNGEERAKGNILERFSAQQFPDLHSELNLSSLELGDSALYFCASSVAGQAENTIYFGEGSWLTVV.

The chain has TRBV5-1 and TRBJ2-5; D gene uncertain. The CDR3 extends over 16 amino acids. The V and J ends lost 1 base and 4 bases respectively, with 17 bases between them. Germline V lookup: CDR1 SGHRS, CDR2 YFSETQ. Here the CDR3 reads CASSLSPQALRETQYF. The CDR3 DNA follows: TGCGCCAGCAGCTTGAGTCCGCAGGCGCTGAGAGAGACCCAGTACTTC.

This chain joins TRBV12-3 or TRBV12-4 and TRBJ1-6; no clear D gene. V shed 2 bases and J shed 10 bases, with 9 bases lying between them. This CDR3 is 13 amino acids long. The CDR3 reads CASSLYRYSPLHF. Written as DNA, the CDR3 is TGTGCCAGCAGTTTATACCGGTACTCACCCCTCCACTTT.

This chain uses TRBV18 with TRBJ2-7; 10 nucleotides agree with TRBD1. Trimming took 1 base from V and 7 from J; bases not matched to a gene: 10. The CDR3 extends over 16 amino acids. CDR1 KGHSH and CDR2 LQKENI come from the germline V gene. CDR3 residues: CASSPQRDRGSGEQYF. The CDR3 DNA reads as TGTGCCAGCTCACCACAGCGGGACAGGGGATCGGGAGAGCAGTACTTC.

J is TRBJ2-1 and V is TRBV7-2, with TRBD2 matching over 7 bases. Germline V lookup: CDR1 SGHTA, CDR2 FQGNSA. This CDR3 comprises 15 residues. V lost 5 bases and J lost 2; bases outside the gene matches: 6. CDR3 sequence (DNA): TGTGCCAGCAGCCCGGGGCGGGGGACCTACAATGAGCAGTTCTTC. Its protein product is CASSPGRGTYNEQFF.

The CDR3 spells CASSLEASGNYEQYF. CDR3 nucleotide sequence: TGTGCCAGCAGCTTAGAGGCTAGCGGAAACTACGAGCAGTACTTC. This chain joins TRBV7-3 and TRBJ2-7, with TRBD2 identical over 7 bases. The CDR3 spans 15 residues. Germline CDR1 reads SGHTA; CDR2 reads FQGTGA. Losses at the gene ends were 2 bases for V and 3 bases for J; bases not matched to a gene: 7.

The table lists this clone with a count of one. The chain is built from TRBV6-5 and TRBJ2-1; TRBD2 matches 8 bases. Germline-derived CDR1 and CDR2 are MNHEY and SVGAGI. J was trimmed by 0 bases and V by 6 bases; bases with no gene match: 4. The CDR3 spans 15 residues. CDR3: CASRGLEVSYNEQFF. In nucleotides, the CDR3 is TGTGCCAGCAGGGGACTAGAGGTCTCCTACAATGAGCAGTTCTTC.

This clone was observed a single time. The chain combines TRBV15 with TRBJ2-1; 7 nucleotides align to TRBD2. This CDR3 region has 15 residues. CDR1 is LNHNV, CDR2 YYDKDF, per germline (reference sequence). The J segment lost 3 bases and the V segment lost 5 bases, leaving 7 bases of the junction unmatched. The CDR3 DNA reads as TGTGCCACCAGCTTAAAGCTAGCGGACTACAATGAGCAGTTCTTC. This gives the protein CATSLKLADYNEQFF.

J is TRBJ2-1 and V is TRBV6-4; unclear D gene. Germline lookup yields CDR1 MRHNA and CDR2 SNTAGT. The V end was cut by 6 bases, the J end by 8 bases, with 11 bases between. This CDR3 has 12 amino acids. CDR3 bases: TGTGCCAGCAGGACACTTAGTTATGAGCAGTTCTTC. Protein: CASRTLSYEQFF.

The V call is TRBV5-1, the J call TRBJ1-2; maybe TRBD1 (5 bases). The CDR3 covers 12 residues. V was clipped by 1 base and J by 8 bases, with 9 bases between them. Germline values: CDR1 SGHRS, CDR2 YFSETQ. The CDR3 spells CASSLWGEGYTF. In nucleotides, the CDR3 is TGCGCCAGCAGCTTGTGGGGGGAAGGCTACACCTTC. Full variable domain (rest looked up from reference TRBV5-1 and TRBJ1-2): KAGVTQTPRYLIKTRGQQVTLSCSPISGHRSVSWYQQTPGQGLQFLFEYFSETQRNKGNFPGRFSGRQFSNSRSEMNVSTLELGDSALYLCASSLWGEGYTFGSGTRLTVV.

J is TRBJ2-1 and V is TRBV10-3; D gene ambiguous. Per germline, CDR1 ENHRY and CDR2 SYGVKD. The CDR3 sequence is 17 residues long. V was trimmed by 0 bases and J by 2 bases, leaving 14 bases between them. The CDR3 DNA is TGTGCCATCAGTGAGTCCCGAGGCAGCCTAACCTACAATGAGCAGTTCTTC. Translated, it gives CAISESRGSLTYNEQFF.

This chain connects TRBV6-5 to TRBJ2-7, with D maybe TRBD2 (5 bases). Trimming took off 8 bases at V and 6 bases at J, with 14 bases between the two ends. CDR3 length: 12 residues. The V gene's germline CDR1 is MNHEY and CDR2 SVGAGI. The CDR3 DNA is TGTGCCAGCTCCGTTGGGAGCTCCGAGCAGTACTTC. Its translation: CASSVGSSEQYF.

This sequence joins TRBV5-1 and TRBJ2-7; D may be TRBD2 (6 bases). The germline gives CDR1 SGHRS, CDR2 YFSETQ. This CDR3 is 15 amino acids long. Trimming removed 0 bases at V and 1 base at J, with 11 bases between. CDR3 residues: CASSLVSGGSYEQYF. CDR3 DNA sequence: TGCGCCAGCAGCTTGGTCTCTGGGGGGTCCTACGAGCAGTACTTC.

This clone was recorded once. The rearrangement uses TRBV6-6 and TRBJ1-5, with D uncertain. With 0 bases removed from V and 1 base from J, the gap between germline ends came to 7 bases. The germline V gene encodes CDR1 MNHNY and CDR2 SVGAGI (reference sequence). This CDR3 spans 15 amino acids. CDR3 region: CASSYSRRSNQPQHF. CDR3 in DNA: TGTGCCAGCAGTTACTCGAGGAGGAGCAATCAGCCCCAGCATTTT.

The chain is built from TRBV10-2 and TRBJ2-7, with 7 nucleotides matching TRBD2. Looked up from germline, CDR1 is WSHSY and CDR2 is SAAADI. The CDR3 is made up of 14 amino acids. J was trimmed by 2 bases and V by 4 bases; bases with no gene match: 5. This chain's CDR3 is CASSATSSTYEQYF. Here the CDR3 DNA reads TGCGCCAGCAGTGCGACTAGCAGCACCTACGAGCAGTACTTC.